This TCR beta chain was recovered during a study of blood T cell repertoires in COVID-19. Whole-study context: Spain, Italy and the United States supplied samples that represented acute and convalescent COVID-19. The cDNA or gDNA used as material had been derived from T cells, B-cell-depleted T cells, or PBMCs.

With 6 bases removed from V and 7 bases from J, the gap between germline ends came to 14 bases. Germline loops: CDR1 WNHNN, CDR2 SYGVQD (reference sequence). This CDR3 has 13 amino acids. Sequencing was performed with immunoSEQ multiplex PCR; in TCRdb, only in-frame clones are kept and a portion is missing. The sample includes nearly 65,000 clones, roughly 80% of them seen just once. The TCR sequence derives from a human donor in a cohort sampled during active COVID-19. The V gene is TRBV10-1, the J gene TRBJ2-3; a weak D match, TRBD2 (6 bases). The sample comprised peripheral blood. The CDR3 loop reads CASSGTAGNTQYF. DNA for the CDR3: TGCGCCAGCAGCGGTACAGCGGGCAATACGCAGTATTTT.